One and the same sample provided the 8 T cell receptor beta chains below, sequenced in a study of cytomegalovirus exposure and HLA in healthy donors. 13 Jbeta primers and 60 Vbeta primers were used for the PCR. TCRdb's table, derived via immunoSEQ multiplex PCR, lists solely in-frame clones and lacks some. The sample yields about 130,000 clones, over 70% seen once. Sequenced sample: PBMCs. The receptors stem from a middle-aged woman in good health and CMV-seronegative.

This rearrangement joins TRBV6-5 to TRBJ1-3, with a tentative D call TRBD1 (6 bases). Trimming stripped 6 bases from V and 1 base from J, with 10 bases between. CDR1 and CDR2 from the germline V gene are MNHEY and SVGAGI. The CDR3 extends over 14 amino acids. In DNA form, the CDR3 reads TGTGCCAGCAGCCGGACAGCGTCTGGAAACACCATATATTTT. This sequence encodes CASSRTASGNTIYF.

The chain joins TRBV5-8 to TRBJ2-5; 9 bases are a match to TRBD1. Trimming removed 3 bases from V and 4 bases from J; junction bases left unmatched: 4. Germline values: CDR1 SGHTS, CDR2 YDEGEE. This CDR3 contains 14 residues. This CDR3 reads CASSSGQGAETQYF. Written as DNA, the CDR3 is TGTGCCAGCAGCTCGGGACAGGGAGCAGAGACCCAGTACTTC.

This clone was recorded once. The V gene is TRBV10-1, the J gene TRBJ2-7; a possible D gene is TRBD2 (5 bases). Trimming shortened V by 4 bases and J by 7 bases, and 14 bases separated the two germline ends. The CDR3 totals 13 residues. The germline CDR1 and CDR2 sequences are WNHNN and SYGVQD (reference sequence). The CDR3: CASSATVGGEQYF. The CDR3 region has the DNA TGCGCCAGCAGTGCAACGGTCGGCGGGGAGCAGTACTTC.

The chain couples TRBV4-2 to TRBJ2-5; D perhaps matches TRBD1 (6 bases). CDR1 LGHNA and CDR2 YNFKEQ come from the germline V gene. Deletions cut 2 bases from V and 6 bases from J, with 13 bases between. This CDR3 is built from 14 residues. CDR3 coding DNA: TGTGCCAGCAGCCAACTGGACAGCCTACAGACCCAGTACTTC. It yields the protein CASSQLDSLQTQYF.

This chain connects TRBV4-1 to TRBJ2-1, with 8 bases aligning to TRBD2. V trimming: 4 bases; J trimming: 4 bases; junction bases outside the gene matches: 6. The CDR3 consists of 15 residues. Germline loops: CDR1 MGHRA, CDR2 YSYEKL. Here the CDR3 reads CASSRAGVSYNEQFF. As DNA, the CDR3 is TGCGCCAGCAGCCGAGCGGGGGTGAGTTACAATGAGCAGTTCTTC.

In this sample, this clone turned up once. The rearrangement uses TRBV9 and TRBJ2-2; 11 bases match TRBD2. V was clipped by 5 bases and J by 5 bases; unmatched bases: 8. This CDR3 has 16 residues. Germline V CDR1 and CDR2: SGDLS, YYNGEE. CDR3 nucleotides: TGTGCCAGCAGTGGCATAGCGGGGGGGCGGACCGGGGAGCTGTTTTTT. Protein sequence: CASSGIAGGRTGELFF.

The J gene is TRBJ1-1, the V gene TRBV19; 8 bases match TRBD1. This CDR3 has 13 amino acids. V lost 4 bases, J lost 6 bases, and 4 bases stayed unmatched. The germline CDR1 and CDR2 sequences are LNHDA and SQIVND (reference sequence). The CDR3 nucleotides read TGTGCCAGTAGTAACGGACAGGGCGCTGAAGCTTTCTTT. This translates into CASSNGQGAEAFF.

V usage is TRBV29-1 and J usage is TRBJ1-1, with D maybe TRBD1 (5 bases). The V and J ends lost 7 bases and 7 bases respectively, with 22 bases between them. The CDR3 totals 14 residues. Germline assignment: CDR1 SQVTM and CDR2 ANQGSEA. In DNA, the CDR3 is TGCAGCGCCCTCCCCTTTGGGGCCCAAGGTGAAGCTTTCTTT. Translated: CSALPFGAQGEAFF.